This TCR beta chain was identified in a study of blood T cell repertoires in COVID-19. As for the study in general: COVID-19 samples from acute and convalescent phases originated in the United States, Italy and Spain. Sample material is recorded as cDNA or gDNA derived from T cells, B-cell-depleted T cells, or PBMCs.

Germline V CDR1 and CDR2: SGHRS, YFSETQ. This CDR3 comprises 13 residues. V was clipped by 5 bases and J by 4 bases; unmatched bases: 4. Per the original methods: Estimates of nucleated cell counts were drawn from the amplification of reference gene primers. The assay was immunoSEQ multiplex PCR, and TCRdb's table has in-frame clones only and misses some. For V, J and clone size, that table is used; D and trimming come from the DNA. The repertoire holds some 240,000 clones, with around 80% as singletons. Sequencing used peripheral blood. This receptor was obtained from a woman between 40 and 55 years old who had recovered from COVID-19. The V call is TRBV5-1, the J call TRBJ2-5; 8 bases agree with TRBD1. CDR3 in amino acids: CASRDRVRETQYF. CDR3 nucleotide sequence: TGCGCCAGCAGGGACAGGGTAAGAGAGACCCAGTACTTC.